These 10 T cell receptor beta chains share one sample of origin, sequenced in a study of T cells after yellow fever vaccination. TCRdb processed the 5' RACE reads anew with MiXCR; each CDR3 protein has one entry. The data hold hundreds of thousands of distinct CDR3 sequences, with 18% observed a single time. Source: PBMCs, taken before the yellow fever booster vaccination. Receptors were obtained from a man younger than 35 who received the YFV17D yellow fever vaccine.

This clonotype was seen only once. The V and J genes are TRBV6-2 or TRBV6-3 and TRBJ2-7, with a weak D call TRBD1 (6 bases). In germline, CDR1 is MNHEY, CDR2 SVGEGT. V lost 7 bases and J 3 bases, leaving 16 bases between the germline ends. The CDR3 covers 14 residues. In DNA form, the CDR3 reads TGTGCCAGCACCCGAACCCGACAGGACTACGAGCAGTACGTC. It specifies CASTRTRQDYEQYV.

This clonotype was seen a handful of times. V and J are TRBV29-1 and TRBJ1-2; 7 bases map to TRBD1. V trimming: 6 bases; J trimming: 3 bases; junction bases outside the gene matches: 7. This CDR3 has 13 residues. Germline CDR1 and CDR2: SQVTM and ANQGSEA. CDR3 coding DNA: TGCAGCGTGACGGACAGGTGGGACTATGGCTACACCTTC. Amino acids: CSVTDRWDYGYTF.

The V and J genes are TRBV5-1 and TRBJ2-5; maybe TRBD1 (6 bases). V was trimmed by 0 bases and J by 4 bases, leaving 13 bases between them. The CDR3 loop spans 15 amino acids. The V gene's germline CDR1 is SGHRS and CDR2 YFSETQ. The CDR3 spells CASSLGNQGSETQYF. The CDR3 coding sequence is TGCGCCAGCAGCTTGGGGAACCAGGGGTCAGAGACCCAGTACTTC.

In this sample, this clonotype turned up a few times. The J gene is TRBJ2-5, the V gene TRBV5-6, with 9 bases aligning to TRBD2. After removal of 4 bases from V and 5 bases from J, the junction contained 6 bases not matched to a gene. The germline CDR1 and CDR2 sequences are SGHDT and YYEEEE. The length of the CDR3 is 14 residues. CDR3: CASSLAGRVETQYF. The DNA for the CDR3 is TGTGCCAGCAGCCTAGCGGGGAGGGTGGAGACCCAGTACTTC.

This clonotype was counted between two and nine times. The genes are TRBV24-1 and TRBJ2-1; 8 nucleotides line up with TRBD2. The germline gives CDR1 KGHDR, CDR2 SFDVKD. The CDR3 loop spans 16 amino acids. The ends lost 1 base at V and 0 bases at J; junction bases unmatched: 1. CDR3 bases: TGTGCCACCAGTGATTTACGGGGGGGCTCCTACAATGAGCAGTTCTTC. Translated: CATSDLRGGSYNEQFF.

A remark on this clonotype: A junction end diverges from the germline sequence, so it may reflect a read error. This rearrangement joins TRBV7-9 to TRBJ2-3; D might be TRBD2 (7 bases). The length of the CDR3 is 16 residues. Germline V gives CDR1 SEHNR, CDR2 FQNEAQ (reference sequence). CDR3 nucleotide sequence: TGTGCCAGCAGCCCGGGAGGCGGGGGCCGCACATATACGCAGTATTTT. As protein: CASSPGGGGRTYTQYF.

This clonotype was detected a few times. The V call is TRBV4-1, the J call TRBJ2-3; D unresolved. Germline CDR1 and CDR2: MGHRA and YSYEKL. V lost 3 bases and J lost 5, with 6 bases in between. The CDR3 has 12 residues. The CDR3, as DNA: TGCGCCAGCAGCCACCCTTTAGATACGCAGTATTTT. It codes for CASSHPLDTQYF.

The V and J genes are TRBV7-3 and TRBJ2-2, with D possibly being TRBD2 (6 bases). The germline V gene has CDR1 SGHTA and CDR2 FQGTGA. This CDR3 spans 16 amino acids. V was shortened by 3 bases and J by 3 bases, with 14 bases between the two germline ends. This CDR3 is CASSFRVGGDTGELFF. The CDR3 DNA is TGTGCCAGCAGCTTCCGAGTGGGGGGAGACACCGGGGAGCTGTTTTTT.

The chain has TRBV29-1 and TRBJ2-7; no reliable D call. V was clipped by 4 bases and J by 5 bases, with 9 bases between them. The CDR3 has 11 residues. Germline V gene sequence: CDR1 SQVTM, CDR2 ANQGSEA. CDR3 DNA: TGCAGCGTTGTCAAGGACCACGAGCAGTACGTC. This gives the protein CSVVKDHEQYV.

The genes are TRBV7-2 and TRBJ2-7; D call uncertain. This CDR3 has 14 residues. V was shortened by 1 base and J by 6 bases, with 13 bases between the two germline ends. CDR1 is SGHTA, CDR2 FQGNSA, per germline. The CDR3 DNA reads as TGTGCCAGCAGCTTAGACCGAGTCCTGGGCGAGCAGTACTTC. It encodes CASSLDRVLGEQYF.